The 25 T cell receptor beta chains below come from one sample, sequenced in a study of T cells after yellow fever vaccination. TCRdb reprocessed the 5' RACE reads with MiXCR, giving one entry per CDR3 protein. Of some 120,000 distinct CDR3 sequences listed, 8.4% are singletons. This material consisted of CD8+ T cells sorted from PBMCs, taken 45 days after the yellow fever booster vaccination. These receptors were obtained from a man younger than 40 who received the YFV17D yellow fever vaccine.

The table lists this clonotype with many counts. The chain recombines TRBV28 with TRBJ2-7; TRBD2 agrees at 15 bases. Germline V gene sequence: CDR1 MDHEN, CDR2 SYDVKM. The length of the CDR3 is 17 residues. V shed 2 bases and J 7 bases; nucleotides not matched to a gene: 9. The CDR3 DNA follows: TGTGCCAGCAGTTTAGGACTAGCGGGAGGGCCGTCTTCGGAGCAGTACTTC. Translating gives CASSLGLAGGPSSEQYF.

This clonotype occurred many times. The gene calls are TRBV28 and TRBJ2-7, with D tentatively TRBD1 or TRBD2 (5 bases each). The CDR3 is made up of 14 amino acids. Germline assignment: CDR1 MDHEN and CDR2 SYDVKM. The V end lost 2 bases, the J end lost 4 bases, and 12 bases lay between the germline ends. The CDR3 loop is CASSLSSGRYEQYF. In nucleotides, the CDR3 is TGTGCCAGCAGTTTAAGTTCGGGGCGGTACGAGCAGTACTTC.

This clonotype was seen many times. Here the CDR3 reads CSVQGASNFANTGELFF. CDR3 coding DNA: TGCAGCGTTCAGGGGGCTTCCAACTTCGCGAACACCGGGGAGCTGTTTTTT. The rearrangement joins TRBV29-1 to TRBJ2-2; 8 bases are shared with TRBD1. CDR1 is SQVTM, CDR2 ANQGSEA, per germline. The junction had 11 bases not matched to a gene; V was cut back by 5 bases and J by 0 bases. This CDR3 region has 17 residues.

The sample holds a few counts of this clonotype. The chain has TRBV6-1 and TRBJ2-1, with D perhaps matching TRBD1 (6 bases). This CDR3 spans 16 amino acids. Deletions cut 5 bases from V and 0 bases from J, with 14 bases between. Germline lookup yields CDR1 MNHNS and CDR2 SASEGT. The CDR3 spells CASSPGTPGSYNEQFF. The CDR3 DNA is TGTGCCAGCAGTCCAGGGACACCCGGCTCCTACAATGAGCAGTTCTTC.

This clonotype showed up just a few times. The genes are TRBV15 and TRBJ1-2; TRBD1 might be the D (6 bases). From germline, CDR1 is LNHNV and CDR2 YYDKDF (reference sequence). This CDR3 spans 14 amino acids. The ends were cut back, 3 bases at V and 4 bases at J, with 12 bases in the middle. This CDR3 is CATSRDRTLYGYTF. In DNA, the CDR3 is TGTGCCACCAGCAGGGACAGAACACTCTATGGCTACACCTTC.

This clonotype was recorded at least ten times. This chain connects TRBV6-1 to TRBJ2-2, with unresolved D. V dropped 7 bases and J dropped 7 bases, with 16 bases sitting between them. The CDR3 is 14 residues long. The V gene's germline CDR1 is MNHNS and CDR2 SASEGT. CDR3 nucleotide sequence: TGTGCCAGCACTAAAGGGTTCCTAGACGGGGAGCTGTTTTTT. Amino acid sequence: CASTKGFLDGELFF.

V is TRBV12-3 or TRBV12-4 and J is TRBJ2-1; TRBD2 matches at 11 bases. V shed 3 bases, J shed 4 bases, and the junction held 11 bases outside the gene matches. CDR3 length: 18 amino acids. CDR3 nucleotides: TGTGCCAGCAGTTTCCCCATAGCGGGAGGGCCGGAGTACAATGAGCAGTTCTTC. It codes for CASSFPIAGGPEYNEQFF.

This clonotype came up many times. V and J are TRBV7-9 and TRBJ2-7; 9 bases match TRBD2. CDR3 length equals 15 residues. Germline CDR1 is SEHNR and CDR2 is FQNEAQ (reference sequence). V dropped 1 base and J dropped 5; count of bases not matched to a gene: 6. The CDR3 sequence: CASSLDPSGIDEQYF. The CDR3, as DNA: TGTGCCAGCAGCTTAGACCCTAGCGGGATCGACGAGCAGTACTTC.

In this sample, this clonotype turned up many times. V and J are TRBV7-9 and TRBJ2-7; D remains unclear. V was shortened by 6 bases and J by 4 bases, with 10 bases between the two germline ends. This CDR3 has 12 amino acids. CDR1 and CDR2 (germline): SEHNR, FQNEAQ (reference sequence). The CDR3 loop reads CASSEELYEQYF. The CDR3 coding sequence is TGTGCCAGCAGTGAAGAGCTTTACGAGCAGTACTTC.

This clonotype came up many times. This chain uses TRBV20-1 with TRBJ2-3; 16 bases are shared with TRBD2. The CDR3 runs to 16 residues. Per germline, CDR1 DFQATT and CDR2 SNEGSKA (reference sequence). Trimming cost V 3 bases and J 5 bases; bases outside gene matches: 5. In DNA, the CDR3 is TGCAGTGCTAGCACGGGACTAGCGGGAGGGCAAGATACGCAGTATTTT. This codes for CSASTGLAGGQDTQYF.

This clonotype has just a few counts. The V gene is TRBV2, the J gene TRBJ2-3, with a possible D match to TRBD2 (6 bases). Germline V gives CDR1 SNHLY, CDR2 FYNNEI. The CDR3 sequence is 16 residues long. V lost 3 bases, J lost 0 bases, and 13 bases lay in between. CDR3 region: CASSDKRVPSTDTQYF. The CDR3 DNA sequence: TGTGCCAGCAGTGACAAGCGGGTCCCTAGCACAGATACGCAGTATTTT.

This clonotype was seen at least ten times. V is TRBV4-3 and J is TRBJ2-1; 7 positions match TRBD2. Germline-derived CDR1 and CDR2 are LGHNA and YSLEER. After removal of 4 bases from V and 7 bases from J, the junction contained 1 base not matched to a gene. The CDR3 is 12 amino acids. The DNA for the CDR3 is TGCGCCAGCAGCCGTAGCGGGAATGAGCAGTTCTTC. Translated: CASSRSGNEQFF.

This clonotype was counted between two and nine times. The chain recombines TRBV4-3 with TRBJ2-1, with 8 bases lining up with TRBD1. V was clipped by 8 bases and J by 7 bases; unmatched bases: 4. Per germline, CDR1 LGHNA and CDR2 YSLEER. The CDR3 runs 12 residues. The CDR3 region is CASGGQVNEQFF. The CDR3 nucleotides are TGCGCCAGCGGGGGACAGGTTAATGAGCAGTTCTTC.

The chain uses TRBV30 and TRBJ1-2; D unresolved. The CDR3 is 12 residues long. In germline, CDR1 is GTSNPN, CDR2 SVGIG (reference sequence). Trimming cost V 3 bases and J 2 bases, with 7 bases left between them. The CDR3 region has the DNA TGTGCCTGGAGCCTCACCAACTATGGCTACACCTTC. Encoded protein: CAWSLTNYGYTF.

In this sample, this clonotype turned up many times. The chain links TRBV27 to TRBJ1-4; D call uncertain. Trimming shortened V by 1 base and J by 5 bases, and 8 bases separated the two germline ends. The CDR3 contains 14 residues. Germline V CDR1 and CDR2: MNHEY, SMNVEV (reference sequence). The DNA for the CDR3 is TGTGCCAGCAGTTTATTGGGCAGAAATGAAAAACTGTTTTTT. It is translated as CASSLLGRNEKLFF. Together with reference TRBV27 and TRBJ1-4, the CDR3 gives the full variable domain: EAQVTQNPRYLITVTGKKLTVTCSQNMNHEYMSWYRQDPGLGLRQIYYSMNVEVTDKGDVPEGYKVSRKEKRNFPLILESPSPNQTSLYFCASSLLGRNEKLFFGSGTQLSVL.

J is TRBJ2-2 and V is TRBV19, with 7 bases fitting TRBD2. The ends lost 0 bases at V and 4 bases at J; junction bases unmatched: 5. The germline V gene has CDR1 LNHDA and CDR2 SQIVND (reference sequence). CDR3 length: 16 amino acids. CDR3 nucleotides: TGTGCCAGTAGTATAGAGCTAGCGGATCGCACCGGGGAGCTGTTTTTT. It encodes CASSIELADRTGELFF.

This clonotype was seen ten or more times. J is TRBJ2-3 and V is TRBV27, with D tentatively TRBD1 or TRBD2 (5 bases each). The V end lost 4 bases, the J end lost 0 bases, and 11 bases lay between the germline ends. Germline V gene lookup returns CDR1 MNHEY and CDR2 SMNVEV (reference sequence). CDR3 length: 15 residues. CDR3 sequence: CASSSGTKSTDTQYF. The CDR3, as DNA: TGTGCCAGCAGTTCCGGGACCAAAAGCACAGATACGCAGTATTTT.

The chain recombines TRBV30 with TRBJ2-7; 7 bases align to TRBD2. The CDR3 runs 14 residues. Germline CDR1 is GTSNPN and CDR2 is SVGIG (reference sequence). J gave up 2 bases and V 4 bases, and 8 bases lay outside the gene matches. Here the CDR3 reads CAWNKASGPYEQYF. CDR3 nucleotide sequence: TGTGCCTGGAATAAGGCTAGCGGCCCCTACGAGCAGTACTTC.

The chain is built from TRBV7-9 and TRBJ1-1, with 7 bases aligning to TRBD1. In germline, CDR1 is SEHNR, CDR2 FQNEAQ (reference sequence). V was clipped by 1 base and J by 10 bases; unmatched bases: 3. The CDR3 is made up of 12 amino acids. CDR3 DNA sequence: TGTGCCAGCAGCTTAGAACAGGGGCCAGCTTTCTTT. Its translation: CASSLEQGPAFF.

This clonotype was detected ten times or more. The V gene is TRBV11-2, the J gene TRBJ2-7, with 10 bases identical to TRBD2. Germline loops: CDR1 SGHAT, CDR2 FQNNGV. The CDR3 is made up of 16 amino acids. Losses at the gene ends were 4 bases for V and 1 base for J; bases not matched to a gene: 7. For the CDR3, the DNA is TGTGCCAGCAGCTCCTGGACTAGCGGAGTATCCTACGAGCAGTACTTC. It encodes CASSSWTSGVSYEQYF. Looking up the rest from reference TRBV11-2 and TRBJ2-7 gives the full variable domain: EAGVAQSPRYKIIEKRQSVAFWCNPISGHATLYWYQQILGQGPKLLIQFQNNGVVDDSQLPKDRFSAERLKGVDSTLKIQPAKLEDSAVYLCASSSWTSGVSYEQYFGPGTRLTVT.

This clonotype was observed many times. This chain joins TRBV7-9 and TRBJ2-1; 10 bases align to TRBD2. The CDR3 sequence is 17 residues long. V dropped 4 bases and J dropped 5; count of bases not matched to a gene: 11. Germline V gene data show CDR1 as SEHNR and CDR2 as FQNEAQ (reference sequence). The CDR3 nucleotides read TGTGCCAGCAGCTCCCGCGGAGGACTAGCGGAAAACAATGAGCAGTTCTTC. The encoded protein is CASSSRGGLAENNEQFF. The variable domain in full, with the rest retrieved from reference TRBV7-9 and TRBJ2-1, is DTGVSQNPRHKITKRGQNVTFRCDPISEHNRLYWYRQTLGQGPEFLTYFQNEAQLEKSRLLSDRFSAERPKGSFSTLEIQRTEQGDSAMYLCASSSRGGLAENNEQFFGPGTRLTVL.

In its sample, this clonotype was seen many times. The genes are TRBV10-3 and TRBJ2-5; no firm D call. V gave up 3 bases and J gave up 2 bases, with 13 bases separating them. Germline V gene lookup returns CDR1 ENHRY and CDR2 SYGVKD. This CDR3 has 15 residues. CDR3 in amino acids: CAISEFVSNQETQYF. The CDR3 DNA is TGTGCCATCAGTGAATTTGTATCCAATCAAGAGACCCAGTACTTC.

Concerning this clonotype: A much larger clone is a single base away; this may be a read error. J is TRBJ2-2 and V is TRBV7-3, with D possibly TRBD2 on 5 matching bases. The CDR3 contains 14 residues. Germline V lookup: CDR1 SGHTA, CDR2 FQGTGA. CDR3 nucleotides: TGTGCCAGCAGCCCCGGGGTAAACATCGGGGAGCTGTTTTTT. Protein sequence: CASSPGVNIGELFF.

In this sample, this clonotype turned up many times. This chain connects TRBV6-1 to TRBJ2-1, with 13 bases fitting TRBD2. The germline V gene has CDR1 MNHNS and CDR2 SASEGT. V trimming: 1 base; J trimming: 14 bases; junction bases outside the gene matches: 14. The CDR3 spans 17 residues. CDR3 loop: CASSEGSWGLAGIYKFF. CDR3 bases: TGTGCCAGCAGTGAAGGATCTTGGGGACTAGCGGGAATATATAAGTTCTTC.

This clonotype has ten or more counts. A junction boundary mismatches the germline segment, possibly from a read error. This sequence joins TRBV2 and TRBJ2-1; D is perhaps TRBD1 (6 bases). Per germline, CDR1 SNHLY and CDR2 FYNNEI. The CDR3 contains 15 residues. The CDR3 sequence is CASGAAESSYNEQFF. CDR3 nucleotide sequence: TGCGCATCAGGGGCGGCGGAAAGCTCCTACAATGAGCAGTTCTTC.